The 2 T cell receptor beta chains presented below share a single source sample, sequenced in a study of T cell repertoires in cytomegalovirus infection. TCRdb recomputed calls from the reads with MiXCR, one row per CDR3 protein. The sample lists some 220,000 distinct CDR3 sequences; 10% to 15% were seen once. Sequenced material: PBMCs. The receptors shown here come from a human donor in good health (CMV status not recorded). Some clones in this sample may be carry-over from other donors' samples.

This clonotype was counted ten times or more. The gene calls are TRBV7-8 and TRBJ1-1; TRBD1 is a possible D gene (6 bases). The CDR3 has 13 residues. V was shortened by 4 bases and J by 5 bases, with 11 bases between the two germline ends. Per germline, CDR1 SGHVS and CDR2 FQNEAQ. CDR3 protein: CASSSLQGTEAFF. For the CDR3, the DNA is TGTGCCAGCAGCTCCCTCCAGGGGACTGAAGCTTTCTTT.

The gene calls are TRBV29-1 and TRBJ2-2; TRBD1 matches at 9 bases. Unmatched junction bases numbered 3, after V lost 4 bases and J lost 3 bases. The CDR3 has 14 amino acids. Germline lookup yields CDR1 SQVTM and CDR2 ANQGSEA. Here the CDR3 reads CSVGTGVYTGELFF. The CDR3 nucleotides are TGCAGCGTTGGGACAGGGGTCTACACCGGGGAGCTGTTTTTT.